This record concerns one T cell receptor (beta chain) sequence. Antigen: not known. Genomic DNA templated the TCR beta VDJ and CDR3 profiling. TCRdb re-derived calls from the reads in MiXCR, one entry per CDR3 protein. The table includes 300,000 or so distinct CDR3 sequences, 56% detected once. Sequencing involved patients with CD8+CD57+ cell expansion previously shown by flow cytometry. Among the patients, all had severe acquired aplastic anemia. Patients had undergone no therapy by the time their blood was sampled. This sample is drawn from a study of CD8+CD57+ T cells in acquired aplastic anemia. Whole-study results and caveats: Around 27 was the count of CD8+ CDR3 sequences that patients shared with controls.

With 4 bases removed from V and 0 bases from J, the gap between germline ends came to 13 bases. Germline CDR1 is DFQATT and CDR2 is SNEGSKA (reference sequence). CDR3 length: 14 amino acids. The clonotype originates from a human donor with aplastic anemia. The chain recombines TRBV20-1 with TRBJ2-7; a possible D gene is TRBD1 (6 bases). Sequenced input: sorted CD4+, CD8+, or CD8+CD57+ T cells (not recorded which) from PBMCs. DNA of the CDR3: TGCAGTGCTAAAGGGACATTATCCTCCTACGAGCAGTACTTC. Translation gives CSAKGTLSSYEQYF.